Listed below are T cell receptor beta chains from one sample, sequenced in a study of cytomegalovirus exposure and HLA in healthy donors. Repertoires were generated with immunoSEQ multiplex PCR, while TCRdb's copy carries only in-frame clones and drops some. The sample shows approximately 200,000 clones, approximately 84% of them seen only once. Sequencing was performed on PBMCs. The receptors originated from a woman between 25 and 40 years old in good health and CMV-seropositive. Each CDR3 is given with its conserved first and last residue. A D gene is named only where the DNA matches it firmly. A clone size is listed for some rows: how often the clone was seen (once, few, many), or a class if it is expanded.

J	size	length	D	V	CDR3	DNA
TRBJ2-7	-	14	-	TRBV7-9	CASSSGVARDEQYF	TGTGCCAGCAGCTCGGGGGTAGCCCGTGACGAGCAGTACTTC
TRBJ1-5	-	11	-	TRBV20-1	CSARGGGPQHF	TGCAGTGCTAGAGGCGGGGGGCCCCAGCATTTT
TRBJ2-1	-	15	-	TRBV27	CASSVLVAPAGEQFF	TGTGCCAGCAGTGTTCTAGTGGCCCCCGCGGGAGAGCAGTTCTTC
TRBJ2-1	-	14	-	TRBV15	CATSEGGRYNEQFF	TGTGCCACCAGCGAGGGAGGCCGATACAATGAGCAGTTCTTC
TRBJ2-2	-	15	TRBD1	TRBV7-7	CASSSTGGAAGELFF	TGTGCTAGCAGCTCGACAGGGGGCGCGGCCGGGGAGCTGTTTTTT
TRBJ2-1	-	16	TRBD1	TRBV7-3	CASSLSQGVPYNEQFF	TGTGCCAGCAGCTTGTCTCAGGGGGTACCCTACAATGAGCAGTTCTTC
TRBJ1-2	-	13	-	TRBV4-2	CASSLQGGHGYTF	TGTGCCAGCAGCTTACAAGGGGGTCATGGCTACACCTTC
TRBJ1-1	-	15	TRBD1	TRBV19	CASSPLGQGGTEAFF	TGTGCCAGTAGTCCCCTAGGACAGGGTGGAACTGAAGCTTTCTTT
TRBJ1-2	-	13	TRBD1	TRBV10-3	CAINDRGLYGYTF	TGTGCCATCAATGACAGGGGGCTCTATGGCTACACCTTC
TRBJ2-7	-	14	-	TRBV18	CASSPPETRREQYF	TGTGCCAGCTCACCACCGGAGACTAGGCGGGAGCAGTACTTC
TRBJ2-3	few	17	TRBD2	TRBV5-1	CASSPLAGGPSTDTQYF	TGCGCCAGCAGCCCACTAGCGGGGGGGCCTAGCACAGATACGCAGTATTTT
TRBJ2-5	-	14	TRBD1	TRBV6-6	CASNGQGRGETQYF	TGTGCCAGCAATGGACAGGGTCGAGGGGAGACCCAGTACTTC
TRBJ1-1	-	13	-	TRBV27	CASSGSRNTEAFF	TGTGCCAGCAGCGGGTCGAGAAACACTGAAGCTTTCTTT
TRBJ2-7	-	14	-	TRBV6-5	CACSYSDRSYEQYF	TGTGCCTGCAGTTACTCTGACAGGTCCTACGAGCAGTACTTC
TRBJ2-5	-	15	-	TRBV7-8	CASSLVSQSQETQYF	TGTGCCAGCAGCTTAGTGTCGCAGTCTCAAGAGACCCAGTACTTC